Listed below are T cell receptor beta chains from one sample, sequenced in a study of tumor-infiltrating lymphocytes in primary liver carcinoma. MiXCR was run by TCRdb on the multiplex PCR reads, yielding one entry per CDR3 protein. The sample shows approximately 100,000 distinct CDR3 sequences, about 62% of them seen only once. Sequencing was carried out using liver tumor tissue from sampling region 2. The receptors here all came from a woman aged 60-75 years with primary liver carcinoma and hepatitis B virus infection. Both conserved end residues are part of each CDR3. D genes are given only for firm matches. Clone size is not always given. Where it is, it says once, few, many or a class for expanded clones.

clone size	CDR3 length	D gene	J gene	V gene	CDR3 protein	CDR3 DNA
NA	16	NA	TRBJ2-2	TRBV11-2	CASCFRLVGGAGELFF	TGTGCCAGCTGCTTCCGACTAGTGGGAGGTGCGGGGGAGCTGTTTTTT
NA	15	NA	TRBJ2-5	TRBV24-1	CATSGDSGYEETQYF	TGTGCCACCAGTGGAGACAGTGGTTACGAAGAGACCCAGTACTTC
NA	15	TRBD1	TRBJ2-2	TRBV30	CACKTGARNTGELFF	TGCGCTTGCAAAACAGGGGCGAGGAACACCGGGGAGCTGTTTTTT
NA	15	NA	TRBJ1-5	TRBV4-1	CAGSQTMGLNQPQHF	TGCGCCGGCAGCCAAACGATGGGGCTAAATCAGCCTCAGCATTTT
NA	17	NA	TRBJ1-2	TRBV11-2	CASSLDLIRALPHGYTF	TGTGCCAGCAGCTTAGATCTGATCAGGGCGCTGCCCCATGGCTACACCTTC
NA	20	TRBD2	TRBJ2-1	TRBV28	CANSPGTSGRGYPSHNEQFF	TGTGCCAACAGTCCGGGGACTAGCGGGAGGGGGTACCCATCACACAATGAGCAGTTCTTC
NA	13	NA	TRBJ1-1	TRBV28	CVSSSTSTPSAFF	TGTGTCAGCAGTTCAACCTCTACCCCAAGTGCTTTCTTT
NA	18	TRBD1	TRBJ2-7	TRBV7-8	CTSSPKPGQGIGGLEQYF	TGTACCAGCAGCCCAAAACCGGGACAGGGTATTGGCGGCCTCGAGCAGTACTTC
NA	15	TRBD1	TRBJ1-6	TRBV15	CAISRDIQGGSPLHF	TGTGCCATCAGCAGAGATATACAGGGGGGTTCACCCCTCCACTTT
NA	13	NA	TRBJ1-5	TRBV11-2	CANSLGRYQLQHF	TGTGCCAACAGCTTAGGTCGGTATCAGCTCCAACATTTT
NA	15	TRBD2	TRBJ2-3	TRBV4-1	CASNLGLVGGDTQYF	TGCGCCAGCAACCTCGGACTAGTGGGAGGAGATACGCAGTATTTT
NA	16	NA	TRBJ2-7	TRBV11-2	CSSIYGVRTSGSEQYF	TGTTCCAGCATCTACGGCGTGAGGACCTCGGGAAGCGAGCAGTACTTC
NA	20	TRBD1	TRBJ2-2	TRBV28	CTSSLRRGRRTDMNTGELFF	TGTACCAGCAGTTTAAGAAGGGGGCGGCGGACGGACATGAACACAGGGGAGCTGTTTTTT
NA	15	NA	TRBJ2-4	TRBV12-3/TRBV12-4	CASSHSGQRAVIKYF	TGTGCCAGCAGTCATTCGGGCCAGCGGGCGGTCATTAAGTACTTT
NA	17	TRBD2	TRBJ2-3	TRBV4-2	CASLGLMEAGGEDTQYF	TGTGCCAGCTTAGGGCTCATGGAAGCGGGAGGAGAAGATACGCAGTATTTT
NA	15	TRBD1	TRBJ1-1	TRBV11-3	CVSSLGQGATVEVSF	TGTGTCAGCAGCCTGGGACAGGGGGCGACGGTTGAAGTTTCCTTT
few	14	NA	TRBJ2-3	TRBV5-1	CASSLESPSDTQYF	TGCGCCAGCAGCTTGGAATCGCCCAGTGATACGCAGTATTTT
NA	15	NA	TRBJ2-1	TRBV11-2	CASSSGIQSYDERFF	TGTGCCAGCAGTTCCGGGATTCAATCCTACGATGAGCGGTTCTTC
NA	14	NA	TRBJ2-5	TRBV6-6	CASTVQGKQETQHF	TGTGCCAGCACCGTACAGGGAAAACAAGAGACCCAGCACTTC
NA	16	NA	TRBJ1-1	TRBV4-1	CASSQDRRPLDTEAFF	TGCGCCAGCAGCCAAGATCGCAGGCCCCTCGACACTGAAGCTTTCTTT
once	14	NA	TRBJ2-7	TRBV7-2	CASSSLRKSYEQYF	TGTGCCAGCAGCTCCCTGCGGAAGTCCTACGAGCAGTACTTC
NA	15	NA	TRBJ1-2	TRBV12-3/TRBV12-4	CASRGTWASPDGYTF	TGTGCCAGCAGGGGGACATGGGCCTCTCCGGACGGCTACACCTTC
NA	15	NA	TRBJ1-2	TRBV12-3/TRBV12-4	CASSQRSRRSYGYTF	TGTGCCAGCAGCCAGCGGTCTAGGCGGAGCTATGGTTACACCTTC
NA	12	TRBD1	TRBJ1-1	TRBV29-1	CSTASGGTEAFF	TGCAGCACCGCGTCAGGGGGCACTGAAGCTTTCTTT
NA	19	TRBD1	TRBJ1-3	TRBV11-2	CETSSRPDRGAYSGNTIYF	TGTGAAACAAGCTCACGCCCGGACAGGGGAGCGTACTCTGGAAACACCATATATTTT
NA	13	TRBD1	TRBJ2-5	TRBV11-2	CASIRDREVTQYF	TGTGCCAGCATCCGAGACAGGGAAGTGACCCAGTACTTC
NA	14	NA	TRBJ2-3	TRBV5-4	CAGSRGPYTDTRYF	TGTGCCGGCAGCCGGGGACCGTACACAGATACGCGGTATTTT
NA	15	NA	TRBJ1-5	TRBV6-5	CASIHTLGGNQPQHF	TGTGCCAGCATCCATACCCTGGGGGGCAATCAGCCCCAGCATTTT